This T cell receptor beta chain was recorded in a study of blood T cell repertoires in COVID-19 (TCRdb year 2020). Regarding the complete study: Samples covering the acute and convalescent phases of COVID-19 were provided by collaborators in the United States, Italy and Spain. Where HLA class I and class II types were available, the types were taken from metadata supplied by the sample provider, not from assay-based typing. The repertoires were made available in a free public database intended to serve as a resource for research on the immune response to SARS-CoV-2. The samples were drawn from two sources: the first 160 participants of the ongoing ImmuneRACE study, and some 1,300 subjects contributed by 6 global collaborators. The dataset comprised deeply sampled blood TCRbeta repertoires from subjects exposed to, actively infected with, or recovered from COVID-19. The material from the prospective study consisted of cDNA or gDNA derived from T cells, B-cell-depleted T cells, or PBMCs. Sample metadata almost always included a de-identified subject ID, COVID-19 status, age in years and sex.

TCRbeta CDR3 regions were amplified from genomic DNA using the immunoSEQ Assay, a bias-controlled multiplex PCR. The published analysis was carried out like this. Nucleated cell counts per sample were estimated from amplification of reference gene primers within the assay. To quantify the absolute abundance of each unique TCRbeta CDR3 rearrangement, sequence reads were collapsed and filtered. For each sample, productive Simpson clonality was calculated as the square root of Simpson's diversity index across productive rearrangements. TCRdb obtained this table from immuneACCESS and retained in-frame rearrangements with V and J assigned. These tables miss some clones; where compared with another copy, unresolved V genes account for less than half of the shortfall, and the remainder is unexplained. The DNA gave D and trimming, while V, J and clone size come from that table. The sample table contains approximately 310,000 clones; only one count was recorded for around 87% of them. Roughly 8% of the sample is taken by the ten largest.

Samples from volunteer blood donors who had recovered from COVID-19 were contributed by a second Seattle source. The collaborating institutions used their own protocols to collect whole blood in K2EDTA tubes. For TCRbeta analysis, collaborator samples were shipped as frozen whole blood, as isolated PBMCs, or as DNA extracted from either sample type. Reading from cysteine to phenylalanine, the CDR3 counts 16 amino acids. Just the 48-base CDR3 DNA is kept, in frame starting at base 1. From V the trimming removes 6 bases and from J it removes 3 bases, while the gene matches leave 13 bases of the junction unaccounted for. CDR1 MDHEN and CDR2 SYDVKM are derived from the germline V gene. Here is what the overall study found, with its caveats: How much clinical and demographic metadata was included differed by source and by participant, and the metadata was provided uncurated.

To note about this clone: The clone's antigen remains unknown. Per-nucleotide qualities are absent, and no much larger clonotype sits a single base away.

This TCR was recovered from a woman between 45 and 65 years old who had recovered from COVID-19. The chain is encoded by TRBV28 joined to TRBJ1-2; 7 bases in between match TRBD1. Sequenced sample: peripheral blood. DNA sequence: TGTGCCAGCAGCCCTCCGGGACAGCAATTATACTATGGCTACACCTTC. Its product reads: CASSPPGQQLYYGYTF.